This TCR beta chain was obtained from a study of blood T cell repertoires in COVID-19. Looking at the study overall: PBMCs, B-cell-depleted T cells, or T cells provided the cDNA or gDNA that made up the material.

The V gene's germline CDR1 is MNHNS and CDR2 SASEGT. This CDR3 has 16 residues. V shed 1 base, J shed 4 bases, and the junction held 8 bases outside the gene matches. Per the original methods: Amplification from reference gene primers served as the basis for estimated nucleated cell counts. Produced via immunoSEQ multiplex PCR; TCRdb's table is partial and in-frame only. D and trimming were read from the DNA, whereas the V and J calls and clone size are those reported in that table. Among about 110,000 clones listed, more than 65% were seen once. V is TRBV6-1 and J is TRBJ2-3; TRBD2 aligns across 7 bases. This clonotype was obtained from a woman older than 75 with active or convalescent COVID-19. Sequencing input: peripheral blood. CDR3 sequence (DNA): TGTGCCAGCAGTGAAGGCGGGAGTCGGCCTGCAGATACGCAGTATTTT. It is translated as CASSEGGSRPADTQYF.